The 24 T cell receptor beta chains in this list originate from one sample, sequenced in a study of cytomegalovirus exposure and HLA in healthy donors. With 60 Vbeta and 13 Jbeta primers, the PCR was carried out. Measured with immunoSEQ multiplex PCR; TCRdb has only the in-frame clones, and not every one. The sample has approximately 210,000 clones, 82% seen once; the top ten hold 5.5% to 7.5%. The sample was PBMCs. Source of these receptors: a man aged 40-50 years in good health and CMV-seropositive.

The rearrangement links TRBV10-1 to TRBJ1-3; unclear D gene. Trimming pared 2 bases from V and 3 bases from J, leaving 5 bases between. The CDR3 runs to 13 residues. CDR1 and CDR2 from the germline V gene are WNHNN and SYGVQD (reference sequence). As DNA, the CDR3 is TGCGCCAGCAGTGAGGCAGATGGAAACACCATATATTTT. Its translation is CASSEADGNTIYF.

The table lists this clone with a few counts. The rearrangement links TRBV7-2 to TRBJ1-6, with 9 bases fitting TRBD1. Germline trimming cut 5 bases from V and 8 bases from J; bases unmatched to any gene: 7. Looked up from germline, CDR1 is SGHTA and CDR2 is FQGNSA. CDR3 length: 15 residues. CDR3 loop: CASSANGQGYSPLHF. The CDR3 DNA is TGTGCCAGCAGCGCCAACGGACAGGGGTATTCACCCCTCCACTTT. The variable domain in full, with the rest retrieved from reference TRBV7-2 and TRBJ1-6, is GAGVSQSPSNKVTEKGKDVELRCDPISGHTALYWYRQSLGQGLEFLIYFQGNSAPDKSGLPSDRFSAERTGGSVSTLTIQRTQQEDSAVYLCASSANGQGYSPLHFGNGTRLTVT.

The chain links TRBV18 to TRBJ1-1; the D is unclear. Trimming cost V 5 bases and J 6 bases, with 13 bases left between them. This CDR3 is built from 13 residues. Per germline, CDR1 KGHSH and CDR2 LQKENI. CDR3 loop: CASSGTPVAEAFF. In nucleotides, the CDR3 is TGTGCCAGCTCAGGTACCCCGGTCGCTGAAGCTTTCTTT.

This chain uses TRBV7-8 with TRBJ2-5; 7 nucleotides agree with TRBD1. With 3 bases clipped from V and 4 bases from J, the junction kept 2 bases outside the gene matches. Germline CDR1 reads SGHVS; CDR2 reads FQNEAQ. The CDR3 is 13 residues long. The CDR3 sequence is CASSLTGPETQYF. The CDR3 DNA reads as TGTGCCAGCAGCTTGACAGGGCCAGAGACCCAGTACTTC. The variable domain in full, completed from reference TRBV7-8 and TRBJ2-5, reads GAGVSQSPRYKVAKRGQDVALRCDPISGHVSLFWYQQALGQGPEFLTYFQNEAQLDKSGLPSDRFFAERPEGSVSTLKIQRTQQEDSAVYLCASSLTGPETQYFGPGTRLLVL.

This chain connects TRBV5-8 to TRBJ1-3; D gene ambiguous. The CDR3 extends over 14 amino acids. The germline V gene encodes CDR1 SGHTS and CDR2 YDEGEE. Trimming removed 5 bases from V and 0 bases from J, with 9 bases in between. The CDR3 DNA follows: TGTGCCAGCAGAGACATGAGCTCTGGAAACACCATATATTTT. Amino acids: CASRDMSSGNTIYF.

Here the CDR3 DNA reads TGTGCCAGCAAAATCGGGACAGCAAACCTCCGGGAGCTGTTTTTT. Translated, it gives CASKIGTANLRELFF. This chain joins TRBV2 and TRBJ2-2; 7 positions match TRBD1. The V and J ends lost 7 bases and 9 bases, in that order; junction bases with no gene match: 14. The CDR3 extends over 15 amino acids. The V gene's germline CDR1 is SNHLY and CDR2 FYNNEI.

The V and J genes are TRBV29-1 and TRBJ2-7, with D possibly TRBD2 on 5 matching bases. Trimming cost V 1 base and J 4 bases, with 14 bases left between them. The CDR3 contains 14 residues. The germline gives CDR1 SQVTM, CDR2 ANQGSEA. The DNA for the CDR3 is TGCAGCGTTGAAGCGGCAGGACTTTGGTACGAGCAGTACGTC. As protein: CSVEAAGLWYEQYV.

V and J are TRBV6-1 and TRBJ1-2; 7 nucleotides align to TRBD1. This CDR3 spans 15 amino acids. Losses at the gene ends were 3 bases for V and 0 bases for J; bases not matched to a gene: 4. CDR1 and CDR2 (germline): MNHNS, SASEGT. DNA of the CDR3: TGTGCCAGCAGTGAGAGGACAGGAGCTAACTATGGCTACACCTTC. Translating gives CASSERTGANYGYTF.

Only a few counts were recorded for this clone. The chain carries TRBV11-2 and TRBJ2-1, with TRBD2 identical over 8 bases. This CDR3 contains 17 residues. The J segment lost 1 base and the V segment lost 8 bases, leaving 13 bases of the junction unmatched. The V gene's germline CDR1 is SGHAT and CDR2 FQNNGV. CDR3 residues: CASGPQLREVSYNEQFF. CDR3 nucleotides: TGTGCCAGCGGGCCTCAGTTGCGGGAGGTTTCCTACAATGAGCAGTTCTTC.

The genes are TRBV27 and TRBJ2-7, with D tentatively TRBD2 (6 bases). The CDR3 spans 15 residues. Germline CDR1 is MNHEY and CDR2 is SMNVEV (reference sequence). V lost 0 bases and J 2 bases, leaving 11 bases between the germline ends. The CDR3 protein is CASSLSMGGPYEQYF. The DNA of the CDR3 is TGTGCCAGCAGTTTATCGATGGGGGGACCCTACGAGCAGTACTTC.

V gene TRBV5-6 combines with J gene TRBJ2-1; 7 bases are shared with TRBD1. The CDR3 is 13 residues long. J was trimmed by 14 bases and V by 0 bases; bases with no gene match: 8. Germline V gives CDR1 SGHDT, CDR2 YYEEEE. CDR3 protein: CASSLGQGVVEFF. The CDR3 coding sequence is TGTGCCAGCAGCTTGGGGCAGGGGGTGGTCGAGTTCTTC.

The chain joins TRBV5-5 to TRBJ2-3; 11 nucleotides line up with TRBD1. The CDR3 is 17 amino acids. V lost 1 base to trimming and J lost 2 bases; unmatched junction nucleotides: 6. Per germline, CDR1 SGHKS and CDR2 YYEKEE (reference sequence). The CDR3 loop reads CASSLFPGQGVTDTQYF. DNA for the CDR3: TGTGCCAGCAGCTTGTTTCCGGGACAGGGGGTCACAGATACGCAGTATTTT.

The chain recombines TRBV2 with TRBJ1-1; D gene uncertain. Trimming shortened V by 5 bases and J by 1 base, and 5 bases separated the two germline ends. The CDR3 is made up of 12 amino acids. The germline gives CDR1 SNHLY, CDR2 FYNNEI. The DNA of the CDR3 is TGTGCCAGCAGTATCTGGAACACTGAAGCTTTCTTT. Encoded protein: CASSIWNTEAFF. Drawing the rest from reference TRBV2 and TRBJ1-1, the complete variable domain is EPEVTQTPSHQVTQMGQEVILRCVPISNHLYFYWYRQILGQKVEFLVSFYNNEISEKSEIFDDQFSVERPDGSNFTLKIRSTKLEDSAMYFCASSIWNTEAFFGQGTRLTVV.

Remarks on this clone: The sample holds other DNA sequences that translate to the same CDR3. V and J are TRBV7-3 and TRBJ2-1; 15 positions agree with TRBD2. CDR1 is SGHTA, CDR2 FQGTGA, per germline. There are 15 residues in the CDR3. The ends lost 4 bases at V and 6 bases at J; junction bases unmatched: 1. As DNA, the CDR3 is TGTGCCAGCAGCTCGGGACTAGCGGGGGGCAATGAGCAGTTCTTC. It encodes CASSSGLAGGNEQFF.

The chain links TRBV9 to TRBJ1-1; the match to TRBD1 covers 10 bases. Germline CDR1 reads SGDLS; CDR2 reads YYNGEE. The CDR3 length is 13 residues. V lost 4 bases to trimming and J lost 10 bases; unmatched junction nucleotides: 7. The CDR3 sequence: CASSSRDRGAAFF. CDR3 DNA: TGTGCCAGCAGCTCCCGGGACAGGGGAGCAGCTTTCTTT.

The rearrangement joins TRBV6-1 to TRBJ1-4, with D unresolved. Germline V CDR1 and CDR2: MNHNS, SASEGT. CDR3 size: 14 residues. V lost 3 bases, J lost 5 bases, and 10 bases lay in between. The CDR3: CASSDWHLNEKLFF. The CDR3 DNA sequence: TGTGCCAGCAGTGATTGGCACCTCAATGAAAAACTGTTTTTT.

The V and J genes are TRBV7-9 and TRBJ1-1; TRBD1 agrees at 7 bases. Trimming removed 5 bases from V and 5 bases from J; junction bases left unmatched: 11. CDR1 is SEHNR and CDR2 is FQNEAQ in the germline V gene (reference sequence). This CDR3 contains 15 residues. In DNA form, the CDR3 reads TGTGCCAGCAGCCTCATAGGGGGACAGAAGACTGAAGCTTTCTTT. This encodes CASSLIGGQKTEAFF.

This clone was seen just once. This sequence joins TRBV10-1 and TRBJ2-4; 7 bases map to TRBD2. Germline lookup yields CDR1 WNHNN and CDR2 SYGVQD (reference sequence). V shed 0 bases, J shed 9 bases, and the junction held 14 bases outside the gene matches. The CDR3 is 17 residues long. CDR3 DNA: TGCGCCAGCAGTGAGTCCGGACTTGCCCCGGGGGGTGGCATTCAGTACTTC. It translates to CASSESGLAPGGGIQYF.

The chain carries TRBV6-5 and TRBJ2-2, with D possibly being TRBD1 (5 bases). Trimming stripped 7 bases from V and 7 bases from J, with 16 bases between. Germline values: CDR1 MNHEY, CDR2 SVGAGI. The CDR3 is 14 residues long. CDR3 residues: CASMSWGSYGELFF. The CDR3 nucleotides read TGTGCCAGCATGTCGTGGGGCAGCTACGGGGAGCTGTTTTTT.

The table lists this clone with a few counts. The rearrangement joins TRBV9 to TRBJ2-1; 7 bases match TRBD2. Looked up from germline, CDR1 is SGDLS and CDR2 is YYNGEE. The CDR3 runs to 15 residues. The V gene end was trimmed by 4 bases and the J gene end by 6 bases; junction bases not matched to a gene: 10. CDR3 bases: TGTGCCAGCAGCACCCGAACTAGCGACAGCAATGAGCAGTTCTTC. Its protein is CASSTRTSDSNEQFF.

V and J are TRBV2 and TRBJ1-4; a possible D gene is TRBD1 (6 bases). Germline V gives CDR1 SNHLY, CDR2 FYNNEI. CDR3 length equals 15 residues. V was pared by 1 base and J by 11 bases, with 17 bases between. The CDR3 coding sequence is TGTGCCAGCAGTGAAGACGACAGGCGGTTTGGGAAACTGTTTTTT. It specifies CASSEDDRRFGKLFF.

The CDR3 bases are TGTGCCATCAGGGGGACAGGGGGCGCTGGGGCCAACGTCCTGACTTTC. The encoded protein is CAIRGTGGAGANVLTF. The chain is built from TRBV10-3 and TRBJ2-6, with 12 positions matching TRBD1. Germline V gives CDR1 ENHRY, CDR2 SYGVKD. The junction had 2 bases not matched to a gene; V was cut back by 6 bases and J by 2 bases. The CDR3 has 16 amino acids.

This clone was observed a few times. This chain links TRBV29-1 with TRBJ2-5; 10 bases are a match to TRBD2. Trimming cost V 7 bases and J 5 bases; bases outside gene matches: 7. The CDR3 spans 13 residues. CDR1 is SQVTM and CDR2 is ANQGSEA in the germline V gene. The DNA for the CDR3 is TGCAGCGATAGCGGGAGGTTGGGGGAGACCCAGTACTTC. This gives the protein CSDSGRLGETQYF.

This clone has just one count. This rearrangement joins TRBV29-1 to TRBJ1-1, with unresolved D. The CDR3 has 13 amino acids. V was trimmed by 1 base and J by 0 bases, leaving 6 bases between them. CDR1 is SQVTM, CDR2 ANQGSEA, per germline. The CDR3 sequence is CSVEVQVNTEAFF. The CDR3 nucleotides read TGCAGCGTTGAAGTCCAGGTGAACACTGAAGCTTTCTTT.